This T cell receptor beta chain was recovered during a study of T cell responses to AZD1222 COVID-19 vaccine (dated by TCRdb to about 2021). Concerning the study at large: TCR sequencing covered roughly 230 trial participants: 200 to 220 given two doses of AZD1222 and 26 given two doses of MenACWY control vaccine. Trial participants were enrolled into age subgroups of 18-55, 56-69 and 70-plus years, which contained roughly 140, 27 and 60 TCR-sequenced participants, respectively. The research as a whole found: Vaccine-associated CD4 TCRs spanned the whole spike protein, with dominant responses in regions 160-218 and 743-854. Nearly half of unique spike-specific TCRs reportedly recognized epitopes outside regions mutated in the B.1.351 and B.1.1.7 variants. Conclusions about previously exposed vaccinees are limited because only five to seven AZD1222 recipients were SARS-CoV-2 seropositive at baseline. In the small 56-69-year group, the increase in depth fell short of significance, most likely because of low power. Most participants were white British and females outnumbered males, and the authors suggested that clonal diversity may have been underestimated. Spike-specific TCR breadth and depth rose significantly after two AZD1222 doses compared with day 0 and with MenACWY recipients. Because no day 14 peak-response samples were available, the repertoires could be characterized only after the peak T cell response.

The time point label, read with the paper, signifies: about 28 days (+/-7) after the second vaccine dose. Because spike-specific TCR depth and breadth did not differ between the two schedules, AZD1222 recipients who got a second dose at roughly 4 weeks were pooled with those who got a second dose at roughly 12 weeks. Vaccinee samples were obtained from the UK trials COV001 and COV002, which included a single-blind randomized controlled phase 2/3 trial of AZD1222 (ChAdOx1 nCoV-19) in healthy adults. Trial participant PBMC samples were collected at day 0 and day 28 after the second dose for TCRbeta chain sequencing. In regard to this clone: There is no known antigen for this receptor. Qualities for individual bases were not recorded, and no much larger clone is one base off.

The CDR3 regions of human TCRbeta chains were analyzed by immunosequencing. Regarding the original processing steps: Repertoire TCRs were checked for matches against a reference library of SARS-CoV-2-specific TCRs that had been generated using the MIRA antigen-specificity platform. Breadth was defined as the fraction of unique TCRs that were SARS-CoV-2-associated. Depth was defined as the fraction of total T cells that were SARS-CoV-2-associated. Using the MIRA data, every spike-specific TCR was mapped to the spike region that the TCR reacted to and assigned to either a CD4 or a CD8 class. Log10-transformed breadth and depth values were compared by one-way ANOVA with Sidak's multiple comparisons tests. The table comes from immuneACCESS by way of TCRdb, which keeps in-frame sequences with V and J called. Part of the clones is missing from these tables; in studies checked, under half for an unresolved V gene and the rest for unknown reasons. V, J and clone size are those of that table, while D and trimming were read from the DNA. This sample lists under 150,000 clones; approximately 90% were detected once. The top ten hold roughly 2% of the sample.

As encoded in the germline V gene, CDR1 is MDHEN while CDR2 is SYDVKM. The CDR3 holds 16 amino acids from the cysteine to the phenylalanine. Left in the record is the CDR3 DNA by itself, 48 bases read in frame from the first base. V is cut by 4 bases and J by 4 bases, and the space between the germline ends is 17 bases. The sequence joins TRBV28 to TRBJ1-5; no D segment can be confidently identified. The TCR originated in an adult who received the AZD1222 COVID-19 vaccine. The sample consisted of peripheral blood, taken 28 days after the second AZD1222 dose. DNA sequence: TGTGCCAGCAGTTCCAGCGGCAGAGGAGGGAATCAGCCCCAGCATTTT. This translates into CASSSSGRGGNQPQHF.